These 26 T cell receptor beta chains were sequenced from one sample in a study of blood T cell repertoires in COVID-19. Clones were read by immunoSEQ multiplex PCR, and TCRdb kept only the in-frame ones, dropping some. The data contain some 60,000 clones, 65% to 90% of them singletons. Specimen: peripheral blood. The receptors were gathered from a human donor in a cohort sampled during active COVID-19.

In DNA form, the CDR3 reads TGTGCCAGCAGCTCGGCCCCTAGTGGATTGGGAGATACGCAGTATTTT. Encoded protein: CASSSAPSGLGDTQYF. The chain recombines TRBV7-3 with TRBJ2-3; unclear D gene. The CDR3 extends over 16 amino acids. V dropped 4 bases and J dropped 5 bases, with 19 bases sitting between them. The V gene's germline CDR1 is SGHTA and CDR2 FQGTGA.

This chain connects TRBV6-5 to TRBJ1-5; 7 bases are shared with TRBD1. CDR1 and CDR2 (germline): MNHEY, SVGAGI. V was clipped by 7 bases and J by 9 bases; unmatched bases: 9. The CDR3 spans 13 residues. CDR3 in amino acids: CASTRQGPRPQHF. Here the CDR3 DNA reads TGTGCCAGCACCAGACAGGGCCCAAGGCCCCAGCATTTT.

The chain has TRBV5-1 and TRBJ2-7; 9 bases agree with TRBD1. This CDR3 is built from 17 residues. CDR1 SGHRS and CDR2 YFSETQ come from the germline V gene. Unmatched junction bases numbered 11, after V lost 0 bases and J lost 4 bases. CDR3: CASSLASPGQGGYEQYF. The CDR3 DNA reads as TGCGCCAGCAGCTTGGCCTCTCCGGGACAGGGAGGGTACGAGCAGTACTTC.

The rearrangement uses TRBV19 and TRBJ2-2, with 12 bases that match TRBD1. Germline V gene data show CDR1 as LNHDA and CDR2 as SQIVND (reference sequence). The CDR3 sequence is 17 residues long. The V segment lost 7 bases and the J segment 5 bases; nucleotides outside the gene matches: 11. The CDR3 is CASNPIPGQGATGELFF. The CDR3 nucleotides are TGTGCCAGTAACCCCATTCCGGGACAGGGGGCGACCGGGGAGCTGTTTTTT.

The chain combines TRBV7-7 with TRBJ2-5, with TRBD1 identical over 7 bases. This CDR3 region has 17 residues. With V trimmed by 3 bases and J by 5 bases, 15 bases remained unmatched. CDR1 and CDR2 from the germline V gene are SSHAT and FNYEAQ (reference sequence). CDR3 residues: CASSFGVRGRGTETQYF. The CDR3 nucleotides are TGTGCCAGCAGCTTCGGCGTTAGGGGCAGGGGGACGGAGACCCAGTACTTC.

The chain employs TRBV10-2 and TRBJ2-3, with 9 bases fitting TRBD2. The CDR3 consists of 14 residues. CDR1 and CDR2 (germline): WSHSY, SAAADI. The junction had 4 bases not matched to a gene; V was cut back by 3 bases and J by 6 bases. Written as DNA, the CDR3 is TGCGCCAGCAGTGAAGGCGGGGGGGCCGATACGCAGTATTTT. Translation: CASSEGGGADTQYF.

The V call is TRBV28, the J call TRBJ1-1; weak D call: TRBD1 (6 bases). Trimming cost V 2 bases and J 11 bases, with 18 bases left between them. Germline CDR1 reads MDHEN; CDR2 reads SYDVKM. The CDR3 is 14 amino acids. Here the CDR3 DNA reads TGTGCCAGCAGTTTAAAACCACGCCAGGGGTGGGCTTTCTTT. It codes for CASSLKPRQGWAFF. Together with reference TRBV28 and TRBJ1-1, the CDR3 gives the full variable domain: DVKVTQSSRYLVKRTGEKVFLECVQDMDHENMFWYRQDPGLGLRLIYFSYDVKMKEKGDIPEGYSVSREKKERFSLILESASTNQTSMYLCASSLKPRQGWAFFGQGTRLTVV.

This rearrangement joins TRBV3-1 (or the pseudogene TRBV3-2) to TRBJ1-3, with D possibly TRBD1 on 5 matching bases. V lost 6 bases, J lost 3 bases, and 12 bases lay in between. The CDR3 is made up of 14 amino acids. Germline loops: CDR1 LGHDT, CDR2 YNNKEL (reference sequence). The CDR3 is CASSPTGGGNTIYF. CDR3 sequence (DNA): TGTGCCAGCAGTCCGACCGGGGGTGGAAACACCATATATTTT.

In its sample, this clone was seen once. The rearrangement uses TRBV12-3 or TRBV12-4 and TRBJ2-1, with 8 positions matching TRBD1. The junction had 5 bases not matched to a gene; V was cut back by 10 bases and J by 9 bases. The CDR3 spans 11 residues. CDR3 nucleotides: TGTGCCACCTCAGACAGGGGTGAGCAGTTCTTC. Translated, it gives CATSDRGEQFF.

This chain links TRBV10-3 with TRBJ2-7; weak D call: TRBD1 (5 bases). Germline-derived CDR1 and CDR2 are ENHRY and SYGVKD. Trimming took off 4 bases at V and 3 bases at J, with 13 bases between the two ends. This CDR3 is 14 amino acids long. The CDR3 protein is CAISAQGAVYEQYF. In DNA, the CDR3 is TGTGCCATCAGTGCGCAGGGCGCTGTCTACGAGCAGTACTTC.

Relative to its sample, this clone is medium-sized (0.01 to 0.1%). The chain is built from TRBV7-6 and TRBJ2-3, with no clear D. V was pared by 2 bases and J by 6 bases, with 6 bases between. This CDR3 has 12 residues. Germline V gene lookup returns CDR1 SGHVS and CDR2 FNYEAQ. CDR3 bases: TGTGCCAGCAGCTTAAAGGAGGATACGCAGTATTTT. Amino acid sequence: CASSLKEDTQYF.

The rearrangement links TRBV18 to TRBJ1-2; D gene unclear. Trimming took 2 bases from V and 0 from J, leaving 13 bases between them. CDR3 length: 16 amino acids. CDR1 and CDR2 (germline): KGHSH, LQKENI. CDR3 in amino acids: CASSPLHTKANYGYTF. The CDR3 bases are TGTGCCAGCTCACCATTGCACACGAAAGCTAACTATGGCTACACCTTC.

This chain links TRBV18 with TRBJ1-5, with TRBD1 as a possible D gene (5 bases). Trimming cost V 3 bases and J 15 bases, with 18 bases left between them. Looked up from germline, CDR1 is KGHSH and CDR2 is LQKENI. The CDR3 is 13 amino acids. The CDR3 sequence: CASSPGEGDVLHF. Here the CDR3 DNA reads TGTGCCAGCTCACCGGGGGAGGGCGATGTTCTGCATTTT. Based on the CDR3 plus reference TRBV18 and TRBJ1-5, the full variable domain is NAGVMQNPRHLVRRRGQEARLRCSPMKGHSHVYWYRQLPEEGLKFMVYLQKENIIDESGMPKERFSAEFPKEGPSILRIQQVVRGDSAAYFCASSPGEGDVLHFGDGTRLSIL.

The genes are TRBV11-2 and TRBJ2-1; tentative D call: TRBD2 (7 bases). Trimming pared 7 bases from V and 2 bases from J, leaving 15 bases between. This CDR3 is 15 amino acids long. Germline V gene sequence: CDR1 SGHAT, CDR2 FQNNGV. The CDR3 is CASTLGGGPYNEQFF. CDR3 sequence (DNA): TGTGCCAGCACCCTGGGGGGGGGCCCCTACAATGAGCAGTTCTTC.

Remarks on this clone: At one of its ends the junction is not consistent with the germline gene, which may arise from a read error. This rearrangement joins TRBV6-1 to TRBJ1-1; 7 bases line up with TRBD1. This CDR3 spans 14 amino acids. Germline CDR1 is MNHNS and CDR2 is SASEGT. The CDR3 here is CASSEAFGQGGFGF. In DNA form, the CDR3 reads TGTGCCAGCAGTGAAGCGTTTGGGCAAGGGGGCTTTGGATTT.

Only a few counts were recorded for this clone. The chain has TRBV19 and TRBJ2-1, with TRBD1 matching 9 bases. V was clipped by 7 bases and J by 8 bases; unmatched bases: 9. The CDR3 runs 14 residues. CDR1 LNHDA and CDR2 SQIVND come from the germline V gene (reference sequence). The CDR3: CASNTGTGFHEQFF. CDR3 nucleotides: TGTGCCAGTAATACCGGGACAGGGTTTCATGAGCAGTTCTTC.

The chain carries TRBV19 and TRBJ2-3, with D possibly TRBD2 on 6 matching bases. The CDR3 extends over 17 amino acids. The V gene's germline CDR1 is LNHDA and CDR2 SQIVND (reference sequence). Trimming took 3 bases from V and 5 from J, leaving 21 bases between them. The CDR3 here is CASSMGRVKRVIDTQYF. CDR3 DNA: TGTGCCAGTAGTATGGGCAGGGTAAAGCGGGTGATAGATACGCAGTATTTT.

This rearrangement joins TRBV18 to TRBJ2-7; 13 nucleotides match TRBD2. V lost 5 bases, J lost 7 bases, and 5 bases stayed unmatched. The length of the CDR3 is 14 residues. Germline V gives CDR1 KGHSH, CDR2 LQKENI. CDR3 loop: CASSTGLAGVEQYF. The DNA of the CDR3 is TGTGCCAGCTCAACCGGACTAGCGGGGGTTGAGCAGTACTTC.

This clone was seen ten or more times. This CDR3 is CASRTGGGQPQHF. The CDR3 DNA sequence: TGTGCCAGCAGGACAGGGGGCGGACAGCCCCAGCATTTT. The chain is built from TRBV6-5 and TRBJ1-5; 10 bases map to TRBD1. V was pared by 6 bases and J by 7 bases, with 3 bases of the junction left unmatched. Germline V gene data show CDR1 as MNHEY and CDR2 as SVGAGI. The CDR3 is made up of 13 amino acids.

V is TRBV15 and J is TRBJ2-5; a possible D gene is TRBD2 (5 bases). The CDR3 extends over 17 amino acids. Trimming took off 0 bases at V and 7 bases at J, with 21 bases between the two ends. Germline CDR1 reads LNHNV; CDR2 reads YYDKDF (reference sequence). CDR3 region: CATSRDGPRTRVGTQYF. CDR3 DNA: TGTGCCACCAGCAGAGATGGCCCTAGGACTCGTGTGGGGACCCAGTACTTC.

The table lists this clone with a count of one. Here the CDR3 reads CASSLWTSGGELFF. The CDR3 DNA reads TGTGCCAGCAGCTTATGGACTAGCGGCGGGGAGCTGTTTTTT. The J gene is TRBJ2-2, the V gene TRBV7-7; 10 nucleotides agree with TRBD2. The V gene's germline CDR1 is SSHAT and CDR2 FNYEAQ (reference sequence). J gave up 7 bases and V 2 bases, and 1 base lay outside the gene matches. CDR3 length: 14 amino acids.

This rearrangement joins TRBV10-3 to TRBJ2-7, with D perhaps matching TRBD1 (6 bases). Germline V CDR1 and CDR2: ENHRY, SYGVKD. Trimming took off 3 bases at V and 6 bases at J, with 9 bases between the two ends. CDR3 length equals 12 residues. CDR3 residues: CAISEQGREQYF. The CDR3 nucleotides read TGTGCCATCAGTGAACAGGGCCGCGAGCAGTACTTC.

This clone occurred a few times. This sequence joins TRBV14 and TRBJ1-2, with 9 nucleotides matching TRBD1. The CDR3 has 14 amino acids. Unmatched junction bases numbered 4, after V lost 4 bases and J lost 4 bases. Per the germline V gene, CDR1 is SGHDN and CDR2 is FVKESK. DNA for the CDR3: TGTGCCAGCAGCCCCCAGACAGGGGGCTATGGCTACACCTTC. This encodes CASSPQTGGYGYTF.

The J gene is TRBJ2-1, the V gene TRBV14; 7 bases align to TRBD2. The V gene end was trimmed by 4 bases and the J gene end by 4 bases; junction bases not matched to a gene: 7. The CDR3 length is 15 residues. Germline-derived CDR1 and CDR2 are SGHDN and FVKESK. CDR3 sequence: CASSLISGVYNEQFF. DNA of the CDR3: TGTGCCAGCAGCCTGATCAGCGGGGTTTACAATGAGCAGTTCTTC.

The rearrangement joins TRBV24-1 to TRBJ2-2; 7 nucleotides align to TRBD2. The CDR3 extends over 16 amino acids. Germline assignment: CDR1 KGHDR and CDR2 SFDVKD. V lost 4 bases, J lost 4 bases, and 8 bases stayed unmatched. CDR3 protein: CATSDPTSVGTGELFF. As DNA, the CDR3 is TGTGCCACCAGTGACCCCACTAGCGTCGGCACCGGGGAGCTGTTTTTT.

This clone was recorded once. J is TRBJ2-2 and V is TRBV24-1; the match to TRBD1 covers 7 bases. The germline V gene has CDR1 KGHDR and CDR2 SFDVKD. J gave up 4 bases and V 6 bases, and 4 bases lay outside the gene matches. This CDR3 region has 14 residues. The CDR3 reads CATSQQGTTGELFF. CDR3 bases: TGTGCCACCAGTCAACAGGGGACCACCGGGGAGCTGTTTTTT.